This T cell receptor (beta chain) was retrieved from a study of post-analysis software for immune sequencing data. TCR beta cDNA libraries included unique molecular identifiers. TCRdb re-analysed the PCR reads in MiXCR, keeping a single row per CDR3 protein. The sample includes 820,000 or so distinct CDR3 sequences, roughly 50% seen only once; the top ten take over 4%. For this clonotype: Its specificity is not known.

Per germline, CDR1 MNHNS and CDR2 SASEGT. There are 14 residues in the CDR3. Unmatched junction bases numbered 4, after V lost 4 bases and J lost 6 bases. Study findings and constraints: F measure grouped same-batch samples tightly together. Roughly five TRBV segments, including TRBV5-6, TRBV5-1 and TRBV20-1, were more frequent in patients than controls.

This chain connects TRBV6-1 to TRBJ2-1; 9 bases are a match to TRBD1. The sequence was collected from a girl aged 5-17 years with multiple sclerosis. The sample comprised blood. The CDR3 nucleotides read TGTGCCAGCAGTGGACAGGGGGGGCTCAATGAGCAGTTCTTC. Translated, it gives CASSGQGGLNEQFF.